A selection of T cell receptor beta chains follows, all from one sample in a study of blood T cell repertoires in COVID-19. TCRdb's table, derived via immunoSEQ multiplex PCR, lists solely in-frame clones and lacks some. This table holds more than 100,000 clones, around 89% found once. Sequenced: peripheral blood. All receptors derive from a man in his 70s with active COVID-19. Each CDR3 is given with its conserved first and last residue. D genes are given only for firm matches. Clone size is not always given. Where it is, it says once, few, many or a class for expanded clones.

CDR3 DNA: TGCGCCAGCAGCTTGGAAGGACAGCAGAACACTGAAGCTTTCTTT; CDR3 protein: CASSLEGQQNTEAFF; D gene: .; clone size: .; J gene: TRBJ1-1; V gene: TRBV5-1
CDR3 DNA: TGTGCCAGCAGCTGGACAGGGGGACATGAGCAGTTCTTC; CDR3 protein: CASSWTGGHEQFF; D gene: TRBD1; clone size: .; J gene: TRBJ2-1; V gene: TRBV27
CDR3 DNA: TGTGCCAGCAGCCGCGTGGGCAGGGCGGAAAATGAGCAGTTCTTC; CDR3 protein: CASSRVGRAENEQFF; D gene: .; clone size: once; J gene: TRBJ2-1; V gene: TRBV7-9
CDR3 DNA: TGTGCCAGCAGCCGACAGACCCGGACTGAAGCTTTCTTT; CDR3 protein: CASSRQTRTEAFF; D gene: .; clone size: .; J gene: TRBJ1-1; V gene: TRBV3-1/TRBV3-2
CDR3 DNA: TGCGCCAGCAGCTGGGGAACGGGGGGCTACACCTTC; CDR3 protein: CASSWGTGGYTF; D gene: .; clone size: many; J gene: TRBJ1-2; V gene: TRBV4-1
CDR3 DNA: TGTGCCAGTAGTATAGATCGCAGGCACAATCAGCCCCAGCATTTT; CDR3 protein: CASSIDRRHNQPQHF; D gene: .; clone size: .; J gene: TRBJ1-5; V gene: TRBV19
CDR3 DNA: TGCAGCGTTGGGGACATACTTAGCACAGATACGCAGTATTTT; CDR3 protein: CSVGDILSTDTQYF; D gene: .; clone size: .; J gene: TRBJ2-3; V gene: TRBV29-1
CDR3 DNA: TGTGCCAGCAGCCAAGGTGATCTAAGCTCCTACGAGCAGTACTTC; CDR3 protein: CASSQGDLSSYEQYF; D gene: .; clone size: .; J gene: TRBJ2-7; V gene: TRBV14
CDR3 DNA: TGCGCCAGCAGCTCCCCTGGGACAGGGCATAGGTATGAGCAGTTCTTC; CDR3 protein: CASSSPGTGHRYEQFF; D gene: TRBD1; clone size: .; J gene: TRBJ2-1; V gene: TRBV4-1
CDR3 DNA: TGTGCCAGCAGCCAAGAGAGGTCAGACTATGGCTACACCTTC; CDR3 protein: CASSQERSDYGYTF; D gene: .; clone size: .; J gene: TRBJ1-2; V gene: TRBV3-1/TRBV3-2
CDR3 DNA: TGTGCCAGCGGACAAACACGGGCCAAAAACATTCAGTACTTC; CDR3 protein: CASGQTRAKNIQYF; D gene: .; clone size: .; J gene: TRBJ2-4; V gene: TRBV6-5
CDR3 DNA: TGTGCCAGTAGTCTCCAGGGGGACGGGACTGAAGCTTTCTTT; CDR3 protein: CASSLQGDGTEAFF; D gene: TRBD1; clone size: .; J gene: TRBJ1-1; V gene: TRBV19
CDR3 DNA: TGTGCCAGCTCACCATGGTTACTAGCGGAGGGGACTAGCTCCTACAATGAGCAGTTCTTC; CDR3 protein: CASSPWLLAEGTSSYNEQFF; D gene: TRBD2; clone size: .; J gene: TRBJ2-1; V gene: TRBV18
CDR3 DNA: TGTGCCAGCAGCTTCTGGGGCGGGACCGGTGATACGCAGTATTTT; CDR3 protein: CASSFWGGTGDTQYF; D gene: .; clone size: once; J gene: TRBJ2-3; V gene: TRBV7-9
CDR3 DNA: TGCGCCAGCAGCCCTGGGACATCCGAAGGCACTGAAGCTTTCTTT; CDR3 protein: CASSPGTSEGTEAFF; D gene: .; clone size: .; J gene: TRBJ1-1; V gene: TRBV4-3
CDR3 DNA: TGTGCCAGCAGCTCCCAGGGGGCGCGAGGCACCGGGGAGCTGTTTTTT; CDR3 protein: CASSSQGARGTGELFF; D gene: TRBD1; clone size: .; J gene: TRBJ2-2; V gene: TRBV7-9
CDR3 DNA: TGCGCCAGCAGCGGAGGGCCTCCCGCCAATGAGCAGTTCTTC; CDR3 protein: CASSGGPPANEQFF; D gene: .; clone size: .; J gene: TRBJ2-1; V gene: TRBV4-3
CDR3 DNA: TGTGCCAGCAGTCCATATAGCCCGGACACTGAAGCTTTCTTT; CDR3 protein: CASSPYSPDTEAFF; D gene: .; clone size: .; J gene: TRBJ1-1; V gene: TRBV28
CDR3 DNA: TGCGCCAGCAGCCCGGATGGGGGGTCCAACCGAGAGACGCAGTATTTT; CDR3 protein: CASSPDGGSNRETQYF; D gene: .; clone size: .; J gene: TRBJ2-3; V gene: TRBV5-1
CDR3 DNA: TGTGCCAGCAGCTTATTCAGGGGGAACTATGGCTACACCTTC; CDR3 protein: CASSLFRGNYGYTF; D gene: TRBD1; clone size: once; J gene: TRBJ1-2; V gene: TRBV7-2
CDR3 DNA: TGTGCCAGCAGTTTCGCCGGGACAGGTAACAGCTACAATGAGCAGTTCTTC; CDR3 protein: CASSFAGTGNSYNEQFF; D gene: TRBD1; clone size: .; J gene: TRBJ2-1; V gene: TRBV28
CDR3 DNA: TGTGCCATCAGTGGGGACAGCGTAAACAATGAGCAGTTCTTC; CDR3 protein: CAISGDSVNNEQFF; D gene: TRBD1; clone size: .; J gene: TRBJ2-1; V gene: TRBV10-3
CDR3 DNA: TGTGCCAGCAGTGGACAGATCTACGAGCAGTACTTC; CDR3 protein: CASSGQIYEQYF; D gene: .; clone size: .; J gene: TRBJ2-7; V gene: TRBV2
CDR3 DNA: TGTGCCAGCAGCGTAGGAAGAGGACTGACCTACGAGCAGTACTTC; CDR3 protein: CASSVGRGLTYEQYF; D gene: .; clone size: .; J gene: TRBJ2-7; V gene: TRBV9
CDR3 DNA: TGTGCCTGGAGCTTTCCTAATTCACCCCTCCACTTT; CDR3 protein: CAWSFPNSPLHF; D gene: .; clone size: .; J gene: TRBJ1-6; V gene: TRBV30
CDR3 DNA: TGCAGTGCCTCGGGAGAGGGGACCCAGTACTTC; CDR3 protein: CSASGEGTQYF; D gene: .; clone size: .; J gene: TRBJ2-5; V gene: TRBV20-1
CDR3 DNA: TGTGCCTGGAGTGGATGGGGCGGTAATTCACCCCTCCACTTT; CDR3 protein: CAWSGWGGNSPLHF; D gene: .; clone size: few; J gene: TRBJ1-6; V gene: TRBV30
CDR3 DNA: TGTGCCAGCAGCTTAGAGGCACAGCCCTCTTTCTTT; CDR3 protein: CASSLEAQPSFF; D gene: .; clone size: .; J gene: TRBJ1-1; V gene: TRBV7-9
CDR3 DNA: TGTGCCAGCAGCTCCCATTTGGGGGGAGAGACCCAGTACTTC; CDR3 protein: CASSSHLGGETQYF; D gene: .; clone size: .; J gene: TRBJ2-5; V gene: TRBV7-3
CDR3 DNA: TGTGCCAGCAGCACTCACCCAACGGAGACCCAGTACTTC; CDR3 protein: CASSTHPTETQYF; D gene: .; clone size: .; J gene: TRBJ2-5; V gene: TRBV5-6
CDR3 DNA: TGCAGCGCTGGGGGTAGCGGTCAAGAGACCCAGTACTTC; CDR3 protein: CSAGGSGQETQYF; D gene: .; clone size: .; J gene: TRBJ2-5; V gene: TRBV29-1
CDR3 DNA: TGCGCCAGCAGCAAGGACAGGGGCCTCAACAATGAGCAGTTCTTC; CDR3 protein: CASSKDRGLNNEQFF; D gene: TRBD1; clone size: once; J gene: TRBJ2-1; V gene: TRBV5-1
CDR3 DNA: TGCAGCGTTGTCCCGGTGGGGGCTAAGCAGTACTTC; CDR3 protein: CSVVPVGAKQYF; D gene: .; clone size: .; J gene: TRBJ2-7; V gene: TRBV29-1
CDR3 DNA: TGTGCCATCAGTGAAGGGAGACAAGAGACCCAGTACTTC; CDR3 protein: CAISEGRQETQYF; D gene: .; clone size: few; J gene: TRBJ2-5; V gene: TRBV10-3
CDR3 DNA: TGTGCCATCAGTGATCAGACACTCGAAAAACTGTTTTTT; CDR3 protein: CAISDQTLEKLFF; D gene: .; clone size: .; J gene: TRBJ1-4; V gene: TRBV10-3
CDR3 DNA: TGTGCCAGCAGTCGCAGCGGGCCCCCCTACGAGCAGTACTTC; CDR3 protein: CASSRSGPPYEQYF; D gene: .; clone size: .; J gene: TRBJ2-7; V gene: TRBV6-6
CDR3 DNA: TGTGCCAGTAGTATAGGAACCGGACTTGAACTTGAAGCTTTCTTT; CDR3 protein: CASSIGTGLELEAFF; D gene: .; clone size: .; J gene: TRBJ1-1; V gene: TRBV19
CDR3 DNA: TGTGCCAGCTCACCAAGGGGCGATCAGCCCCAGCATTTT; CDR3 protein: CASSPRGDQPQHF; D gene: .; clone size: .; J gene: TRBJ1-5; V gene: TRBV18
CDR3 DNA: TGCGCCAGCAGCCCGGGACAGGGGATAGAGACCCAGTACTTC; CDR3 protein: CASSPGQGIETQYF; D gene: TRBD1; clone size: .; J gene: TRBJ2-5; V gene: TRBV5-1
CDR3 DNA: TGCGCCAGCAGCTTAGGTTCCAGCGGGAGCGTCAATGAGCAGTTCTTC; CDR3 protein: CASSLGSSGSVNEQFF; D gene: TRBD2; clone size: .; J gene: TRBJ2-1; V gene: TRBV5-1
CDR3 DNA: TGCGCCAGCAGCCAAGATCTAGGACTAGCGGCCTACGAGCAGTACTTC; CDR3 protein: CASSQDLGLAAYEQYF; D gene: TRBD2; clone size: .; J gene: TRBJ2-7; V gene: TRBV4-3
CDR3 DNA: TGTGCCAGCTCCGACAGGGGGGCAGATACGCAGTATTTT; CDR3 protein: CASSDRGADTQYF; D gene: TRBD1; clone size: .; J gene: TRBJ2-3; V gene: TRBV27
CDR3 DNA: TGTGCCAGCAGCCGTTCGGCAAGCGGGAGAGCTAGGACCGGGGAGCTGTTTTTT; CDR3 protein: CASSRSASGRARTGELFF; D gene: TRBD2; clone size: .; J gene: TRBJ2-2; V gene: TRBV3-1/TRBV3-2
CDR3 DNA: TGTGCCACCAGTGACGACAGCTATCAGCCCCAGCATTTT; CDR3 protein: CATSDDSYQPQHF; D gene: .; clone size: .; J gene: TRBJ1-5; V gene: TRBV24-1
CDR3 DNA: TGTGCCAGCAGTTACCCGGGACTAGCGGGAGGGCCCTACAATGAGCAGTTCTTC; CDR3 protein: CASSYPGLAGGPYNEQFF; D gene: TRBD2; clone size: .; J gene: TRBJ2-1; V gene: TRBV28
CDR3 DNA: TGTGCCAGCCGAACGGGAGGGCCAGTCCCCAATGAGCAGTTCTTC; CDR3 protein: CASRTGGPVPNEQFF; D gene: TRBD2; clone size: .; J gene: TRBJ2-1; V gene: TRBV6-5
CDR3 DNA: TGCGCCAGCAGCTCCCAGAGTCAAACAGGGATACGGGGGGGAGAGACCCAGTACTTC; CDR3 protein: CASSSQSQTGIRGGETQYF; D gene: TRBD2; clone size: .; J gene: TRBJ2-5; V gene: TRBV5-1
CDR3 DNA: TGCGCCAGCAGCTTGGCTCGGTCTGGGGCCAACGTCCTGACTTTC; CDR3 protein: CASSLARSGANVLTF; D gene: .; clone size: .; J gene: TRBJ2-6; V gene: TRBV5-1
CDR3 DNA: TGCGCCAGCAGCCCAGCAGCGGGACTCTCATACGAGCAGTACTTC; CDR3 protein: CASSPAAGLSYEQYF; D gene: TRBD2; clone size: .; J gene: TRBJ2-7; V gene: TRBV4-1
CDR3 DNA: TGTGCCAGCTCACACCTCGGGACAGGGGGATGGGAGCAGTACTTC; CDR3 protein: CASSHLGTGGWEQYF; D gene: TRBD1; clone size: .; J gene: TRBJ2-7; V gene: TRBV18
CDR3 DNA: TGTGCCAGCAGCCCCCAGCCCACGGGGGTGAATGAAAAACTGTTTTTT; CDR3 protein: CASSPQPTGVNEKLFF; D gene: .; clone size: medium-sized; J gene: TRBJ1-4; V gene: TRBV11-2
CDR3 DNA: TGTGCCAGCAGCTTAGGCGTCGGACAGGGCCCTAACTATGGCTACACCTTC; CDR3 protein: CASSLGVGQGPNYGYTF; D gene: TRBD1; clone size: .; J gene: TRBJ1-2; V gene: TRBV11-3
CDR3 DNA: TGTGCCAGCAGCTTGTCCCGGACACAAGAGACCCAGTACTTC; CDR3 protein: CASSLSRTQETQYF; D gene: .; clone size: once; J gene: TRBJ2-5; V gene: TRBV5-4
CDR3 DNA: TGTGCCAGCAGTACCGGGACAGGGGAGGATGAGCAGTTCTTC; CDR3 protein: CASSTGTGEDEQFF; D gene: TRBD1; clone size: .; J gene: TRBJ2-1; V gene: TRBV5-4
CDR3 DNA: TGTGCCAGCAGCTTAGCCGGTAGGGGGAGTACCGGGGAGCTGTTTTTT; CDR3 protein: CASSLAGRGSTGELFF; D gene: .; clone size: .; J gene: TRBJ2-2; V gene: TRBV7-9
CDR3 DNA: TGTGCCAGCAGCCCTGGACGGGAGAATCAGCCCCAGCATTTT; CDR3 protein: CASSPGRENQPQHF; D gene: .; clone size: .; J gene: TRBJ1-5; V gene: TRBV16